The 17 T cell receptor beta chains given below trace back to one sample, sequenced in a study of blood T cells in healthy people across ages. Then a second PCR, running about 6 to 12 cycles, was carried out with a sample-barcoded 5' primer and a J-beta primer mix. MiXCR was run by TCRdb on the 5' RACE reads, yielding one entry per CDR3 protein. This table has some 1.5 million distinct CDR3 sequences, under 55% appearing once. Sequencing input: blood. These receptors came from a woman under 30 in good health.

This chain connects TRBV20-1 to TRBJ2-7; D may be TRBD1 (6 bases). Trimming left V 6 bases short and J 0 bases short, with 18 bases between. The germline V gene has CDR1 DFQATT and CDR2 SNEGSKA (reference sequence). This CDR3 is built from 15 residues. For the CDR3, the DNA is TGCAGTGCCAACCATCAGGGCAGGGGCTCCTACGAGCAGTACTTC. Its protein is CSANHQGRGSYEQYF.

This clonotype was seen a few times. CDR3 in amino acids: CASSRPGAADTQYF. CDR3 in DNA: TGTGCCAGCAGCCGCCCCGGAGCAGCAGATACGCAGTATTTT. This chain connects TRBV7-9 to TRBJ2-3; unclear D gene. V gave up 5 bases and J gave up 4 bases, with 13 bases separating them. Germline CDR1 and CDR2: SEHNR and FQNEAQ (reference sequence). The CDR3 consists of 14 residues.

This clonotype was seen a handful of times. This chain links TRBV20-1 with TRBJ2-4; 10 bases match TRBD2. Germline V gene sequence: CDR1 DFQATT, CDR2 SNEGSKA (reference sequence). Germline trimming cut 3 bases from V and 13 bases from J; bases unmatched to any gene: 15. The CDR3 totals 15 residues. The DNA of the CDR3 is TGCAGTGCTAGTAGTCTAGCGGGGGCGGGCTGGGAGCAGTACTTC. Its translation: CSASSLAGAGWEQYF.

The V call is TRBV11-2, the J call TRBJ2-1; weak D call: TRBD2 (7 bases). CDR1 is SGHAT, CDR2 FQNNGV, per germline. V shed 2 bases and J shed 7 bases, with 15 bases lying between them. There are 15 residues in the CDR3. The CDR3 sequence is CASSLRWGGLNEQFF. The DNA for the CDR3 is TGTGCCAGCAGCTTAAGGTGGGGGGGCCTTAATGAGCAGTTCTTC.

V gene TRBV6-6 combines with J gene TRBJ1-1; the D gene is possibly TRBD1 (5 bases). Trimming took off 8 bases at V and 6 bases at J, with 22 bases between the two ends. CDR1 is MNHNY and CDR2 is SVGAGI in the germline V gene (reference sequence). The CDR3 loop spans 15 amino acids. CDR3 in DNA: TGTGCCAGCGCTTCCCCTCTGGGACTGAAGGCTGAAGCTTTCTTT. Its protein is CASASPLGLKAEAFF.

The genes are TRBV7-2 and TRBJ2-3; 8 nucleotides line up with TRBD1. V lost 2 bases and J lost 2; bases outside the gene matches: 3. CDR1 is SGHTA, CDR2 FQGNSA, per germline. CDR3 length: 15 amino acids. CDR3 region: CASSLWGQDTDTQYF. The DNA for the CDR3 is TGTGCCAGCAGCTTATGGGGACAGGACACAGATACGCAGTATTTT.

The rearrangement joins TRBV7-6 to TRBJ2-7; maybe TRBD2 (5 bases). CDR3 length equals 17 residues. The V and J ends lost 5 bases and 0 bases respectively, with 20 bases between them. Germline-derived CDR1 and CDR2 are SGHVS and FNYEAQ. The CDR3 bases are TGTGCCAGCAGCCCCTCGGCCGGAGGAAGGAGCTCCTACGAGCAGTACTTC. Its protein is CASSPSAGGRSSYEQYF.

This chain connects TRBV4-3 to TRBJ1-6; possible D gene TRBD1, 6 bases. The CDR3 runs 17 residues. Germline CDR1 LGHNA, CDR2 YSLEER. V lost 1 base and J lost 1, with 11 bases in between. The CDR3 nucleotides are TGCGCCAGCAGCCAAGCCGGAGACAGGTCCTATAATTCACCCCTCCACTTT. Protein sequence: CASSQAGDRSYNSPLHF.

The V and J genes are TRBV6-1 and TRBJ2-3, with D perhaps matching TRBD2 (5 bases). The germline CDR1 and CDR2 sequences are MNHNS and SASEGT. V shed 3 bases and J shed 6 bases, with 16 bases lying between them. The CDR3 runs to 15 residues. The CDR3 DNA reads TGTGCCAGCAGTGACTTGACTACGCCTACGGATACGCAGTATTTT. This sequence encodes CASSDLTTPTDTQYF.

The chain joins TRBV4-1 to TRBJ2-7, with 10 bases that match TRBD2. Germline CDR1 is MGHRA and CDR2 is YSYEKL. There are 16 residues in the CDR3. J was trimmed by 0 bases and V by 5 bases; bases with no gene match: 7. The CDR3 loop reads CASSFDASGGSYEQYF. The CDR3 bases are TGCGCCAGCAGCTTCGACGCTAGCGGGGGCTCCTACGAGCAGTACTTC.

The chain has TRBV7-2 and TRBJ2-2; no reliable D call. Germline V gives CDR1 SGHTA, CDR2 FQGNSA. V lost 4 bases, J lost 2 bases, and 8 bases lay in between. The CDR3 length is 14 residues. CDR3 nucleotides: TGTGCCAGCAGCTACTATCCCAACACCGGGGAGCTGTTTTTT. Translating it yields CASSYYPNTGELFF.

The chain carries TRBV28 and TRBJ1-2; 11 bases align to TRBD1. Looked up from germline, CDR1 is MDHEN and CDR2 is SYDVKM. V shed 9 bases, J shed 13 bases, and the junction held 10 bases outside the gene matches. The CDR3 has 12 amino acids. CDR3 nucleotide sequence: TGTGCCAGAGCAGGACAGGGGGCGCGTCCCACCTTC. Its protein product is CARAGQGARPTF.

CDR3 region: CATQDVNTGELFF. The DNA of the CDR3 is TGTGCCACTCAAGACGTAAACACCGGGGAGCTGTTTTTT. The chain couples TRBV10-3 to TRBJ2-2; no clear D. Germline lookup yields CDR1 ENHRY and CDR2 SYGVKD. The V gene lost 10 bases and the J gene lost 2 bases, with 11 bases spanning the gap. The CDR3 extends over 13 amino acids.

V usage is TRBV28 and J usage is TRBJ2-7; maybe TRBD2 (5 bases). Germline V gene data show CDR1 as MDHEN and CDR2 as SYDVKM. The CDR3 loop spans 16 amino acids. The ends were cut back, 4 bases at V and 7 bases at J, with 23 bases in the middle. The CDR3 region is CASSSNFLGDFNEQYF. In DNA, the CDR3 is TGTGCCAGCAGTTCCAACTTTCTCGGGGATTTCAATGAGCAGTACTTC.

In its sample, this clonotype was seen a few times. This chain links TRBV7-2 with TRBJ2-3; the D gene could be TRBD1 or TRBD2 (5 bases each). The CDR3 spans 16 residues. CDR1 is SGHTA, CDR2 FQGNSA, per germline. V lost 0 bases, J lost 8 bases, and 18 bases lay in between. In DNA, the CDR3 is TGTGCCAGCAGCTTAGCGCGAGGGGATAGGAGCGGTACGCAGTATTTT. Residues: CASSLARGDRSGTQYF.

This chain links TRBV7-2 with TRBJ2-3; TRBD1 matches 8 bases. The trim removed 3 bases at V and 5 bases at J, leaving 1 base unmatched. The CDR3 has 13 amino acids. Germline CDR1 SGHTA, CDR2 FQGNSA. As DNA, the CDR3 is TGTGCCAGCAGCTTGACAGGGGAAGATACGCAGTATTTT. Protein: CASSLTGEDTQYF.

This clonotype was seen a single time. The chain carries TRBV4-1 and TRBJ2-5; 9 bases match TRBD1. V lost 1 base and J lost 4; bases outside the gene matches: 7. Germline V gives CDR1 MGHRA, CDR2 YSYEKL. The length of the CDR3 is 16 residues. The CDR3 sequence: CASSQAVGTGRETQYF. For the CDR3, the DNA is TGCGCCAGCAGCCAAGCTGTAGGGACAGGGAGAGAGACCCAGTACTTC.